These 9 T cell receptor beta chains were all obtained from the same sample, sequenced in a study of cytomegalovirus exposure and HLA in healthy donors. 13 Jbeta primers and 60 Vbeta primers were used for the PCR. This table comes from immunoSEQ multiplex PCR, and its TCRdb copy is limited to in-frame clones, with some not included. The table has over 50,000 clones, approximately 83% seen once. The specimen was PBMCs. These receptors all come from a man in his forties in good health and CMV-seronegative.

The V gene is TRBV4-3, the J gene TRBJ2-3, with D perhaps matching TRBD1 (6 bases). V was shortened by 0 bases and J by 0 bases, with 13 bases between the two germline ends. Germline V gives CDR1 LGHNA, CDR2 YSLEER. This CDR3 comprises 17 residues. CDR3: CASSQDRGRPSTDTQYF. The CDR3 DNA reads TGCGCCAGCAGCCAAGATAGGGGGAGACCTAGCACAGATACGCAGTATTTT.

This clone turned up a few times. This chain uses TRBV5-1 with TRBJ2-7; D possibly corresponds to TRBD2 (5 bases). V was shortened by 4 bases and J by 7 bases, with 12 bases between the two germline ends. Germline V gives CDR1 SGHRS, CDR2 YFSETQ. This CDR3 spans 12 amino acids. The CDR3 reads CASSRGSGEQYF. The CDR3 coding sequence is TGCGCCAGCAGCAGAGGGAGTGGTGAGCAGTACTTC. Full variable domain (remainder filled in from reference TRBV5-1 and TRBJ2-7): KAGVTQTPRYLIKTRGQQVTLSCSPISGHRSVSWYQQTPGQGLQFLFEYFSETQRNKGNFPGRFSGRQFSNSRSEMNVSTLELGDSALYLCASSRGSGEQYFGPGTRLTVT.

This clone showed up just a few times. The chain links TRBV30 to TRBJ2-3, with a possible D match to TRBD2 (5 bases). The CDR3 runs 13 residues. The ends were cut back, 3 bases at V and 4 bases at J, with 11 bases in the middle. Germline V gives CDR1 GTSNPN, CDR2 SVGIG (reference sequence). The CDR3 loop reads CAWSVREADTQYF. DNA of the CDR3: TGTGCCTGGAGCGTCCGGGAAGCAGATACGCAGTATTTT.

This chain joins TRBV7-9 and TRBJ2-7; D is ambiguous. Trimming took off 5 bases at V and 0 bases at J, with 11 bases between the two ends. Germline-derived CDR1 and CDR2 are SEHNR and FQNEAQ (reference sequence). There are 14 residues in the CDR3. Written as DNA, the CDR3 is TGTGCCAGCAGCCTTAGTGGGCTCTCCTACGAGCAGTACTTC. This gives the protein CASSLSGLSYEQYF. Looking up the rest from reference TRBV7-9 and TRBJ2-7 gives the full variable domain: DTGVSQNPRHKITKRGQNVTFRCDPISEHNRLYWYRQTLGQGPEFLTYFQNEAQLEKSRLLSDRFSAERPKGSFSTLEIQRTEQGDSAMYLCASSLSGLSYEQYFGPGTRLTVT.

This rearrangement joins TRBV15 to TRBJ1-4; no clear D. Between the trimmed V and J ends, which lost 0 bases and 6 bases, there was a span of 11 bases. Germline-derived CDR1 and CDR2 are LNHNV and YYDKDF (reference sequence). The CDR3 is 15 amino acids. CDR3 region: CATSRDFRGDEKLFF. The CDR3 nucleotides read TGTGCCACCAGCAGAGATTTTAGAGGCGATGAAAAACTGTTTTTT.

This chain connects TRBV4-3 to TRBJ2-1; D unclear. Per the germline V gene, CDR1 is LGHNA and CDR2 is YSLEER. The germline V and J ends were trimmed by 4 bases and 0 bases, with 10 bases remaining between them. The CDR3 is 15 residues long. The DNA of the CDR3 is TGCGCCAGCAGCCCTTACTCAACCTCCTACAATGAGCAGTTCTTC. It yields the protein CASSPYSTSYNEQFF.

The V and J genes are TRBV7-2 and TRBJ1-1; TRBD1 is a possible D gene (6 bases). Germline CDR1 reads SGHTA; CDR2 reads FQGNSA. The V gene lost 5 bases and the J gene lost 5 bases, with 18 bases spanning the gap. The CDR3 loop spans 15 amino acids. The CDR3 coding sequence is TGTGCCAGCAGCCGTACGCTTGGGACATCGACTGAAGCTTTCTTT. This encodes CASSRTLGTSTEAFF. Looking up the rest from reference TRBV7-2 and TRBJ1-1 gives the full variable domain: GAGVSQSPSNKVTEKGKDVELRCDPISGHTALYWYRQSLGQGLEFLIYFQGNSAPDKSGLPSDRFSAERTGGSVSTLTIQRTQQEDSAVYLCASSRTLGTSTEAFFGQGTRLTVV.

The chain has TRBV7-6 and TRBJ1-3; 9 bases map to TRBD1. The CDR3 loop spans 16 amino acids. Germline CDR1 reads SGHVS; CDR2 reads FNYEAQ. J was trimmed by 0 bases and V by 4 bases; bases with no gene match: 4. The DNA for the CDR3 is TGTGCCAGCAGCTCACAGGGGGCTCCCTCTGGAAACACCATATATTTT. The encoded protein is CASSSQGAPSGNTIYF.

The gene calls are TRBV5-1 and TRBJ1-1; perhaps TRBD1 as D (6 bases). V was clipped by 4 bases and J by 1 base, with 8 bases between them. The CDR3 length is 13 residues. Germline CDR1 SGHRS, CDR2 YFSETQ. The CDR3, as DNA: TGCGCCAGCAGCATACAGGGGAACACTGAAGCTTTCTTT. This sequence encodes CASSIQGNTEAFF.